The 32 T cell receptor beta chains in this list originate from one sample, sequenced in a study of lymphopenia after photon versus proton radiotherapy. Libraries were prepared by immunoSEQ multiplex PCR; TCRdb keeps only in-frame clonotypes and omits some of them. Of 50,000 to 65,000 clones listed, roughly 87% are singletons. This specimen was peripheral blood, taken from a patient treated with proton-based radiotherapy. The receptors come from an older man with esophageal cancer.

The chain has TRBV2 and TRBJ1-5, with D maybe TRBD1 (5 bases). V shed 5 bases and J shed 5 bases, with 13 bases lying between them. Looked up from germline, CDR1 is SNHLY and CDR2 is FYNNEI. This CDR3 has 14 residues. Here the CDR3 DNA reads TGTGCCAGCAGTTTGGACATGGGATATCAGCCCCAGCATTTT. Its protein product is CASSLDMGYQPQHF.

The rearrangement links TRBV11-2 to TRBJ2-7, with TRBD1 as a possible D gene (5 bases). CDR3 length: 16 amino acids. The germline V gene has CDR1 SGHAT and CDR2 FQNNGV. V lost 1 base and J lost 3, with 16 bases in between. CDR3 in amino acids: CASSLAPRVSNYEQYF. Here the CDR3 DNA reads TGTGCCAGCAGCTTAGCCCCCAGGGTTTCCAACTACGAGCAGTACTTC.

V and J are TRBV27 and TRBJ2-1; D ambiguous. In germline, CDR1 is MNHEY, CDR2 SMNVEV (reference sequence). The CDR3 loop spans 14 amino acids. Trimming stripped 7 bases from V and 6 bases from J, with 16 bases between. CDR3 sequence: CASTTLDHVNEQFF. The CDR3, as DNA: TGTGCCAGCACTACGCTGGACCACGTCAATGAGCAGTTCTTC.

The chain combines TRBV9 with TRBJ1-1, with TRBD1 matching over 10 bases. CDR1 is SGDLS, CDR2 YYNGEE, per germline. V shed 4 bases and J 0 bases; nucleotides not matched to a gene: 9. This CDR3 has 17 residues. The CDR3 spells CASSMSDRGLVNTEAFF. The CDR3 coding sequence is TGTGCCAGCAGCATGTCAGACAGGGGGCTTGTGAACACTGAAGCTTTCTTT. Drawing the rest from reference TRBV9 and TRBJ1-1, the complete variable domain is DSGVTQTPKHLITATGQRVTLRCSPRSGDLSVYWYQQSLDQGLQFLIQYYNGEERAKGNILERFSAQQFPDLHSELNLSSLELGDSALYFCASSMSDRGLVNTEAFFGQGTRLTVV.

This rearrangement joins TRBV7-2 to TRBJ2-7; maybe TRBD2 (5 bases). The V end lost 3 bases, the J end lost 4 bases, and 16 bases lay between the germline ends. Germline V gene sequence: CDR1 SGHTA, CDR2 FQGNSA. This CDR3 region has 15 residues. The CDR3 coding sequence is TGTGCCAGCAGCTTTGGCCCGGGAAAAGCATACGAGCAGTACTTC. Translation: CASSFGPGKAYEQYF.

The chain joins TRBV7-2 to TRBJ1-2; a weak D match, TRBD1 (6 bases). The CDR3 has 15 amino acids. V was shortened by 0 bases and J by 7 bases, with 15 bases between the two germline ends. Germline V gives CDR1 SGHTA, CDR2 FQGNSA. Here the CDR3 reads CASSLAQGPKIGYTF. The CDR3 DNA reads as TGTGCCAGCAGCTTAGCACAGGGTCCCAAGATTGGCTACACCTTC.

The chain is built from TRBV7-2 and TRBJ2-3; D not certain. The V gene lost 1 base and the J gene lost 7 bases, with 9 bases spanning the gap. This CDR3 has 13 residues. Germline CDR1 is SGHTA and CDR2 is FQGNSA. Here the CDR3 reads CASSLVPEYTQYF. Here the CDR3 DNA reads TGTGCCAGCAGCTTAGTACCCGAGTATACGCAGTATTTT.

The genes are TRBV19 and TRBJ1-1, with 11 bases lining up with TRBD1. V shed 3 bases, J shed 0 bases, and the junction held 9 bases outside the gene matches. The CDR3 contains 18 residues. Germline values: CDR1 LNHDA, CDR2 SQIVND (reference sequence). CDR3 coding DNA: TGTGCCAGTAGTATGTGGACAGGGGGCAGAGGGATGAACACTGAAGCTTTCTTT. This gives the protein CASSMWTGGRGMNTEAFF.

This rearrangement joins TRBV9 to TRBJ1-3, with a tentative D call TRBD1 (5 bases). CDR1 is SGDLS, CDR2 YYNGEE, per germline. CDR3 length equals 14 residues. Trimming shortened V by 5 bases and J by 0 bases, and 9 bases separated the two germline ends. The CDR3 region is CASSPGLSGNTIYF. CDR3 nucleotide sequence: TGTGCCAGCAGTCCGGGACTCTCTGGAAACACCATATATTTT.

The V and J genes are TRBV4-1 and TRBJ2-1; 7 bases map to TRBD2. This CDR3 spans 19 amino acids. Germline CDR1 reads MGHRA; CDR2 reads YSYEKL. V lost 0 bases to trimming and J lost 2 bases; unmatched junction nucleotides: 13. The CDR3 coding sequence is TGCGCCAGCAGCCAAGATCCTCTACGGGCGGGGGAAACCTACAATGAGCAGTTCTTC. This sequence encodes CASSQDPLRAGETYNEQFF.

V usage is TRBV7-2 and J usage is TRBJ1-2; 7 positions match TRBD1. The germline V gene has CDR1 SGHTA and CDR2 FQGNSA. The CDR3 runs to 16 residues. Germline trimming cut 7 bases from V and 3 bases from J; bases unmatched to any gene: 14. Here the CDR3 reads CASTPTGTYLDYGYTF. For the CDR3, the DNA is TGTGCCAGCACCCCGACAGGGACCTATTTGGACTATGGCTACACCTTC.

This chain joins TRBV4-2 and TRBJ2-2, with D perhaps TRBD1 (5 bases). The CDR3 has 14 amino acids. V lost 5 bases and J lost 5, with 12 bases in between. Germline CDR1 LGHNA, CDR2 YNFKEQ. Written as DNA, the CDR3 is TGTGCCAGCAGCACGGCAGGGCGAACCGGGGAGCTGTTTTTT. This encodes CASSTAGRTGELFF.

V is TRBV5-5 and J is TRBJ1-1, with TRBD1 identical over 10 bases. This CDR3 contains 16 residues. In germline, CDR1 is SGHKS, CDR2 YYEKEE (reference sequence). The J segment lost 5 bases and the V segment lost 3 bases, leaving 10 bases of the junction unmatched. The CDR3 DNA is TGTGCCAGCAGCTCCGGGACAGGGGAGGAGAAAACTGAAGCTTTCTTT. Its protein product is CASSSGTGEEKTEAFF.

The chain links TRBV29-1 to TRBJ2-1; maybe TRBD2 (6 bases). The CDR3 consists of 15 residues. CDR1 SQVTM and CDR2 ANQGSEA come from the germline V gene. The V gene lost 5 bases and the J gene lost 0 bases, with 14 bases spanning the gap. CDR3 amino acids: CSVSAGPSSYNEQFF. CDR3 nucleotide sequence: TGCAGCGTTTCGGCGGGACCGAGCTCCTACAATGAGCAGTTCTTC.

The chain recombines TRBV5-1 with TRBJ2-1; TRBD2 is a possible D gene (5 bases). V gave up 4 bases and J gave up 4 bases, with 18 bases separating them. Per germline, CDR1 SGHRS and CDR2 YFSETQ. The CDR3 totals 16 residues. CDR3 amino acids: CASSPGVRGIYNEQFF. DNA of the CDR3: TGCGCCAGCAGCCCCGGGGTCCGGGGAATATACAATGAGCAGTTCTTC.

The genes are TRBV5-1 and TRBJ2-5; possibly TRBD2 for D (5 bases). This CDR3 region has 13 residues. Trimming removed 1 base at V and 3 bases at J, with 7 bases between. Germline V lookup: CDR1 SGHRS, CDR2 YFSETQ. The CDR3 sequence: CASSLSGEETQYF. DNA of the CDR3: TGCGCCAGCAGCTTGTCCGGGGAAGAGACCCAGTACTTC.

The CDR3 sequence: CASSKNPTGINEKLFF. In DNA form, the CDR3 reads TGTGCCAGCAGCAAAAACCCGACAGGGATTAATGAAAAACTGTTTTTT. The chain has TRBV4-2 and TRBJ1-4; 7 bases match TRBD1. V lost 5 bases, J lost 4 bases, and 10 bases stayed unmatched. This CDR3 comprises 16 residues. Germline V CDR1 and CDR2: LGHNA, YNFKEQ.

V gene TRBV7-2 combines with J gene TRBJ2-5; the D gene could be TRBD1 or TRBD2 (6 bases each). The CDR3 length is 13 residues. Trimming removed 5 bases from V and 5 bases from J, with 12 bases in between. The germline gives CDR1 SGHTA, CDR2 FQGNSA. CDR3 nucleotide sequence: TGTGCCAGCAGCATCGGGGGCCTCGAGACCCAGTACTTC. Encoded protein: CASSIGGLETQYF.

This clone was counted only a few times. The V gene is TRBV5-8, the J gene TRBJ2-2; D gene uncertain. The germline V and J ends were trimmed by 3 bases and 8 bases, with 8 bases remaining between them. The CDR3 spans 12 residues. Germline V gives CDR1 SGHTS, CDR2 YDEGEE. CDR3 in amino acids: CASSSFEGELFF. For the CDR3, the DNA is TGTGCCAGCAGCTCATTCGAGGGGGAGCTGTTTTTT.

The chain uses TRBV5-1 and TRBJ1-1; D perhaps matches TRBD1 (5 bases). This CDR3 has 14 residues. CDR1 and CDR2 (germline): SGHRS, YFSETQ. V gave up 3 bases and J gave up 4 bases, with 13 bases separating them. CDR3 sequence reads: CASSSQGGGTEAFF. DNA for the CDR3: TGCGCCAGCAGCTCTCAGGGCGGGGGCACTGAAGCTTTCTTT. Using reference TRBV5-1 and TRBJ1-1 for the parts outside the CDR3, the full variable domain is KAGVTQTPRYLIKTRGQQVTLSCSPISGHRSVSWYQQTPGQGLQFLFEYFSETQRNKGNFPGRFSGRQFSNSRSEMNVSTLELGDSALYLCASSSQGGGTEAFFGQGTRLTVV.

This chain connects TRBV5-1 to TRBJ2-7; TRBD1 aligns across 7 bases. This CDR3 is 14 amino acids long. Germline lookup yields CDR1 SGHRS and CDR2 YFSETQ. Trimming cost V 4 bases and J 2 bases; bases outside gene matches: 6. The CDR3 DNA reads TGCGCCAGCAGCCCCGGGACAGAACCCTACGAGCAGTACTTC. Translation: CASSPGTEPYEQYF.

This clone was seen just once. The chain recombines TRBV20-1 with TRBJ2-5; D not resolved. This CDR3 spans 11 amino acids. The V and J ends lost 6 bases and 3 bases respectively, with 8 bases between them. Germline assignment: CDR1 DFQATT and CDR2 SNEGSKA (reference sequence). CDR3 bases: TGCAGTGCCAGCCCCAAAGAGACCCAGTACTTC. Translating it yields CSASPKETQYF.

The V gene is TRBV4-3, the J gene TRBJ1-4; D possibly corresponds to TRBD1 (5 bases). The CDR3 loop spans 17 amino acids. V was clipped by 0 bases and J by 8 bases, with 19 bases between them. CDR1 and CDR2 from the germline V gene are LGHNA and YSLEER. In DNA, the CDR3 is TGCGCCAGCAGCCAAGATGTGGGCGGGGGATCGGGAGAAAAACTGTTTTTT. Residues: CASSQDVGGGSGEKLFF.

In this sample, this clone turned up a few times. The chain carries TRBV28 and TRBJ1-4, with TRBD1 as a possible D gene (5 bases). Germline assignment: CDR1 MDHEN and CDR2 SYDVKM. Deletions cut 4 bases from V and 6 bases from J, with 15 bases between. The CDR3 sequence is 15 residues long. For the CDR3, the DNA is TGTGCCAGCAGTTCCCGGGGGGTGGGTGATGAAAAACTGTTTTTT. This codes for CASSSRGVGDEKLFF.

The chain couples TRBV12-5 to TRBJ2-3; possibly TRBD1 for D (6 bases). This CDR3 contains 15 residues. V lost 5 bases and J lost 1, with 13 bases in between. Per the germline V gene, CDR1 is LGHNT and CDR2 is FRNRAP. As DNA, the CDR3 is TGTGCTAGTGGTCCGTCCAGGGGACGCACAGATACGCAGTATTTT. Translating it yields CASGPSRGRTDTQYF.

This chain joins TRBV7-6 and TRBJ2-7; tentatively, D is TRBD1 (6 bases). This CDR3 region has 15 residues. Germline CDR1 reads SGHVS; CDR2 reads FNYEAQ. V lost 0 bases, J lost 2 bases, and 11 bases lay in between. The CDR3 sequence: CASSLAGNRAYEQYF. The CDR3 DNA reads TGTGCCAGCAGCTTAGCGGGAAACAGGGCCTACGAGCAGTACTTC.

This clone was seen only once. The chain combines TRBV27 with TRBJ2-7; 7 nucleotides line up with TRBD1. The J segment lost 2 bases and the V segment lost 4 bases, leaving 5 bases of the junction unmatched. Germline V gives CDR1 MNHEY, CDR2 SMNVEV (reference sequence). The CDR3 runs to 14 residues. CDR3 sequence reads: CASSSRQGAYEQYF. CDR3 nucleotides: TGTGCCAGCAGTTCACGACAGGGAGCCTACGAGCAGTACTTC.

The V call is TRBV11-2, the J call TRBJ2-7; 8 nucleotides agree with TRBD1. V was pared by 2 bases and J by 4 bases, with 4 bases of the junction left unmatched. From germline, CDR1 is SGHAT and CDR2 FQNNGV. CDR3 length equals 14 residues. The CDR3 region is CASSLQGANYEQYF. Here the CDR3 DNA reads TGTGCCAGCAGCTTACAGGGGGCGAATTACGAGCAGTACTTC.

The chain employs TRBV5-4 and TRBJ2-1; 9 positions agree with TRBD2. After removal of 5 bases from V and 9 bases from J, the junction contained 15 bases not matched to a gene. CDR1 is SGHNT, CDR2 YYREEE, per germline (reference sequence). The CDR3 spans 16 residues. The chain's CDR3 is CASSPLVAGGPGEQFF. The DNA of the CDR3 is TGTGCCAGCAGTCCCCTCGTTGCGGGGGGGCCAGGTGAGCAGTTCTTC.

The rearrangement uses TRBV5-4 and TRBJ2-7; D ambiguous. The ends were cut back, 2 bases at V and 0 bases at J, with 6 bases in the middle. In germline, CDR1 is SGHNT, CDR2 YYREEE (reference sequence). This CDR3 is built from 13 residues. The CDR3 DNA sequence: TGTGCCAGCAGCTTCAGGAGCTCCTACGAGCAGTACTTC. This gives the protein CASSFRSSYEQYF.

This chain uses TRBV9 with TRBJ2-6, with D perhaps assigned TRBD1 or TRBD2 (5 bases each). Germline CDR1 reads SGDLS; CDR2 reads YYNGEE. Trimming stripped 4 bases from V and 10 bases from J, with 21 bases between. CDR3 length equals 16 residues. CDR3 protein: CASSIRGDPNGNVLTF. CDR3 nucleotides: TGTGCCAGCAGCATCCGAGGGGACCCTAATGGAAACGTCCTGACTTTC.

The rearrangement uses TRBV11-2 and TRBJ2-1, with TRBD2 matching over 9 bases. V was clipped by 1 base and J by 8 bases; unmatched bases: 9. This CDR3 has 16 residues. The germline V gene has CDR1 SGHAT and CDR2 FQNNGV. The CDR3: CASSLGLAGLRDEQFF. CDR3 coding DNA: TGTGCCAGCAGCTTAGGTCTAGCGGGGCTGAGGGATGAGCAGTTCTTC. Full variable domain (rest looked up from reference TRBV11-2 and TRBJ2-1): EAGVAQSPRYKIIEKRQSVAFWCNPISGHATLYWYQQILGQGPKLLIQFQNNGVVDDSQLPKDRFSAERLKGVDSTLKIQPAKLEDSAVYLCASSLGLAGLRDEQFFGPGTRLTVL.